This entry lists 5 T cell receptor beta chains sequenced from one sample in a study of cytomegalovirus exposure and HLA in healthy donors. Researchers ran the PCR with 60 Vbeta and 13 Jbeta primers. Clones were sequenced by immunoSEQ multiplex PCR, and TCRdb holds only the in-frame ones, with some missing. This table holds some 130,000 clones, around 77% found once. The sequenced sample consisted of PBMCs. The receptors originated from a man younger than 45 in good health and CMV-seronegative.

This clone has just a few counts. The CDR3 DNA reads as TGTGCCAGCAGCCTCCAATACTTAACACGGGACTCTGGGGCCAACGTCCTGACTTTC. This sequence encodes CASSLQYLTRDSGANVLTF. The chain has TRBV7-8 and TRBJ2-6; possibly TRBD2 for D (5 bases). CDR1 and CDR2 from the germline V gene are SGHVS and FQNEAQ. The CDR3 spans 19 residues. V was cut by 5 bases and J by 0 bases, with 20 bases left in between.

This sequence joins TRBV25-1 and TRBJ2-1, with D perhaps TRBD2 (6 bases). The CDR3 is 16 amino acids. Trimming took 2 bases from V and 0 from J, leaving 11 bases between them. Germline V gives CDR1 MGHDK, CDR2 SYGVNS. The CDR3 loop is CASSEGGAGSYNEQFF. CDR3 nucleotides: TGTGCCAGCAGTGAAGGAGGGGCGGGCTCCTACAATGAGCAGTTCTTC.

The chain combines TRBV30 with TRBJ1-1, with a tentative D call TRBD1 (5 bases). CDR3 length: 14 residues. The V gene lost 1 base and the J gene lost 1 base, with 10 bases spanning the gap. Germline CDR1 and CDR2: GTSNPN and SVGIG (reference sequence). Here the CDR3 reads CAWSARQRNTEAFF. The CDR3 bases are TGTGCCTGGAGTGCGCGACAGAGGAACACTGAAGCTTTCTTT.

This clone has just a few counts. The chain recombines TRBV2 with TRBJ1-5, with unresolved D. The length of the CDR3 is 14 residues. Germline loops: CDR1 SNHLY, CDR2 FYNNEI. Trimming shortened V by 6 bases and J by 4 bases, and 13 bases separated the two germline ends. CDR3 nucleotides: TGTGCCAGCAGGGAGCTGGCTGTTAATCAGCCCCAGCATTTT. Translated: CASRELAVNQPQHF.

In this sample, this clone turned up a few times. The chain couples TRBV6-5 to TRBJ2-7, with D hard to call. CDR1 is MNHEY and CDR2 is SVGAGI in the germline V gene. The CDR3 sequence is 13 residues long. Trimming removed 2 bases at V and 7 bases at J, with 12 bases between. In DNA form, the CDR3 reads TGTGCCAGCAGTTACGGCCGGCTCAGGGAGCAGTACTTC. Amino acid sequence: CASSYGRLREQYF.